This T cell receptor (beta chain) came from a study of T cells after yellow fever vaccination. The authors made TCR cDNA by 5'RACE template switching, adding a universal primer site and UMIs. TCRdb re-analysed the 5' RACE reads in MiXCR, keeping a single row per CDR3 protein. The sample has a few hundred thousand distinct CDR3 sequences; around 10% are singletons. Germline assignment: CDR1 SGHTA and CDR2 FQGNSA. Trimming took 4 bases from V and 0 from J, leaving 13 bases between them. The CDR3 is made up of 15 amino acids. Study-wide results and limits: Post-booster samples contained most primary-vaccination clones (more than 95% CD4, around 88% CD8). From the bulk population, abundant clonotypes could contaminate and appear within FACS-sorted repertoires. Clonotype sharing between CD4 and CD8 compartments was small.

The table lists this clonotype with many counts. Its antigen is not identified. The origin of this receptor is a man between 18 and 29 years old who received the YFV17D yellow fever vaccine. The source was PBMCs, collected on the day of the first yellow fever vaccination. V is TRBV7-2 and J is TRBJ2-7, with a weak D call TRBD2 (5 bases). The CDR3 here is CASSSRTGSSYEQYF. For the CDR3, the DNA is TGTGCCAGCAGCTCCCGGACGGGAAGCTCCTACGAGCAGTACTTC. Full variable domain (rest looked up from reference TRBV7-2 and TRBJ2-7): GAGVSQSPSNKVTEKGKDVELRCDPISGHTALYWYRQSLGQGLEFLIYFQGNSAPDKSGLPSDRFSAERTGGSVSTLTIQRTQQEDSAVYLCASSSRTGSSYEQYFGPGTRLTVT.